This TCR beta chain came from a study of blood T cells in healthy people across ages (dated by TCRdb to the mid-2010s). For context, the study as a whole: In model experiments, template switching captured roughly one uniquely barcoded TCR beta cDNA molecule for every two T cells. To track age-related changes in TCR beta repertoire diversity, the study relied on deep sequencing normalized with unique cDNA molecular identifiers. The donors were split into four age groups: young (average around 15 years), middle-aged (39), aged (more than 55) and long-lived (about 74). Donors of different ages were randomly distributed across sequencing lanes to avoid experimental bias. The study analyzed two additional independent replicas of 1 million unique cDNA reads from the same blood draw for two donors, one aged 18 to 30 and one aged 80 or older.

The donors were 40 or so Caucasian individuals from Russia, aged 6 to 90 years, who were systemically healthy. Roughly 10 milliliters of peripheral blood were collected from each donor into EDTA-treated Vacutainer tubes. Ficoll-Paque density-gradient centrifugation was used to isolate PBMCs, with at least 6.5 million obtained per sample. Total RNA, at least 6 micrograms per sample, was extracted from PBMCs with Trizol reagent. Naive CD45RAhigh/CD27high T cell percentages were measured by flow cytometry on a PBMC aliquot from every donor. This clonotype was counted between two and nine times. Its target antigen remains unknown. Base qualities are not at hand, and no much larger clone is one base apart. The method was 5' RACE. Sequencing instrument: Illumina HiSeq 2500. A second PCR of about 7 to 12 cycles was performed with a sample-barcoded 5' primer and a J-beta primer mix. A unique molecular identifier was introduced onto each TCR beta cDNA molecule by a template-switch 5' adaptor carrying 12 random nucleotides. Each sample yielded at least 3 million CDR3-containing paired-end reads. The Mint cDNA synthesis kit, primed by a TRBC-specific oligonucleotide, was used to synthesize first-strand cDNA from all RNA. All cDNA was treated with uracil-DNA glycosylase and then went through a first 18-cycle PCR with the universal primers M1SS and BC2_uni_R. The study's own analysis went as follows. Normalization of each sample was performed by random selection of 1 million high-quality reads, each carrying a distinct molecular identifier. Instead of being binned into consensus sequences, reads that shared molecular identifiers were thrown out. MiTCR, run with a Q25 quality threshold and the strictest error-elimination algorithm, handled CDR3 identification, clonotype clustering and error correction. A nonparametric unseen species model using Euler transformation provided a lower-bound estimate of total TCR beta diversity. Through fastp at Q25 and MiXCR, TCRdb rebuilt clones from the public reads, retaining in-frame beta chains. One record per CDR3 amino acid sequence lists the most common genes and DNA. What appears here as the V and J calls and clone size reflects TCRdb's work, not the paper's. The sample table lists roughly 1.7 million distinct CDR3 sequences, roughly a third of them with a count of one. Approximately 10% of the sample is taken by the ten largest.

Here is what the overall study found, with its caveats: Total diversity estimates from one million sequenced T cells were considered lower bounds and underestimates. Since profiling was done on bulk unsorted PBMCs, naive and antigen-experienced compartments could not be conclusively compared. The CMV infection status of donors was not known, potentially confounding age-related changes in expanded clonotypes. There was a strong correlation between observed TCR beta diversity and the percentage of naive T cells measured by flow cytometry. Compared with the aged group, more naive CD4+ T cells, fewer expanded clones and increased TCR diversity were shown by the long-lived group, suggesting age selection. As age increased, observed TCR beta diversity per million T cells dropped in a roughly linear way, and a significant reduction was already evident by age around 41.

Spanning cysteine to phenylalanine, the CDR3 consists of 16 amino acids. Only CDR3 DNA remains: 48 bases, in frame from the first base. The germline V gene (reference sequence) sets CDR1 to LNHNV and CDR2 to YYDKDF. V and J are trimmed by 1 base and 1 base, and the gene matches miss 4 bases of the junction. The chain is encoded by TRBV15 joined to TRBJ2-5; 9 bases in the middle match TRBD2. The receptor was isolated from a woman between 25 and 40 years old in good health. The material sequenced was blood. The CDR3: CATSRGSSGIQETQYF. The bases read TGTGCCACCAGCAGAGGTTCTAGCGGGATCCAAGAGACCCAGTACTTC.